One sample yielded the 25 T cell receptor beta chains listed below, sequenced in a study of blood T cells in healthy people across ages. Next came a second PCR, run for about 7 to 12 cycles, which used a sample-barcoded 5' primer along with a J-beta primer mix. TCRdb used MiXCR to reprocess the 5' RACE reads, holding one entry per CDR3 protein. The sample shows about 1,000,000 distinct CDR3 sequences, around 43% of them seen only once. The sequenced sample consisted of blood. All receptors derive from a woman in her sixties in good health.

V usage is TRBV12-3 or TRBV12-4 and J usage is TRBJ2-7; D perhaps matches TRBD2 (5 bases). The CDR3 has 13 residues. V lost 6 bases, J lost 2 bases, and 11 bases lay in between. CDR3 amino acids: CASRSGVTYEQYF. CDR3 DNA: TGTGCCAGCAGGTCCGGGGTAACCTACGAGCAGTACTTC.

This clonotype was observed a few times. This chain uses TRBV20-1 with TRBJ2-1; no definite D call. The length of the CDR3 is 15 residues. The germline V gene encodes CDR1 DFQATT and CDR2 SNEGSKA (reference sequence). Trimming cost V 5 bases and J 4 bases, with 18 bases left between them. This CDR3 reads CSASPPQSNYNEQFF. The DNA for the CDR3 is TGCAGTGCTTCCCCCCCACAATCGAATTACAATGAGCAGTTCTTC.

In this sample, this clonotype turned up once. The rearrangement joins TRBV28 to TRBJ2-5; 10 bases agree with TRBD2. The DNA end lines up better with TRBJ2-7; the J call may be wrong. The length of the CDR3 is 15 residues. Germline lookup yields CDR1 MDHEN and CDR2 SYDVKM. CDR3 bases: TGTGCCAGCAGTTTTACTAGCGGGAAGGAATACGAGCAGTACTTC. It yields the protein CASSFTSGKEYEQYF.

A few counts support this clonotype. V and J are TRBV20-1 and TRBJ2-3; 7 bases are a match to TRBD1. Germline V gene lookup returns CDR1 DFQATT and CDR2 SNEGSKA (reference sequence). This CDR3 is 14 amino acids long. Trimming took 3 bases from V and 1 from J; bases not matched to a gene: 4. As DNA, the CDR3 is TGCAGTGCTAGGACAGGGCCCCGCACAGATACGCAGTATTTT. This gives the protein CSARTGPRTDTQYF.

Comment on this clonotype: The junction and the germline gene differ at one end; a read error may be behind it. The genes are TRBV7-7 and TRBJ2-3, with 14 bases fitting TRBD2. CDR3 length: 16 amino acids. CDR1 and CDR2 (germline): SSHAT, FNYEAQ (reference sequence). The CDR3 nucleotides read TGTGCCAGCAGCGCGGGACTAGCGGGAGTGTCTGATACGCGGTATTTT. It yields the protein CASSAGLAGVSDTRYF.

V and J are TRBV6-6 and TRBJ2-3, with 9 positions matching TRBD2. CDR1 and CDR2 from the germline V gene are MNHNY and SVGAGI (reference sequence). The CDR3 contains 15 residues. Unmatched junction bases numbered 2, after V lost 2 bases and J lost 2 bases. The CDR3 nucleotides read TGTGCCAGCAGTTACGCTAGCGGGATCACAGATACGCAGTATTTT. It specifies CASSYASGITDTQYF.

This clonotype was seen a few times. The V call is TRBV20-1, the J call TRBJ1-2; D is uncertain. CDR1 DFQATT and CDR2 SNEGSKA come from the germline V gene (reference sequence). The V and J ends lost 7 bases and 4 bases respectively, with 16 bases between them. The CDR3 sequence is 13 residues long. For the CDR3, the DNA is TGCAGTGTGCCGTTTGGGTTTGGCTATGGCTACACCTTC. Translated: CSVPFGFGYGYTF.

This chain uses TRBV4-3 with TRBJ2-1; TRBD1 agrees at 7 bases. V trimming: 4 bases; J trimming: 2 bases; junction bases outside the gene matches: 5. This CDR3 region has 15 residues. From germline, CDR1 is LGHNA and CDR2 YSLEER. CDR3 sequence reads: CASSPETGTYNEQFF. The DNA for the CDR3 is TGCGCCAGCAGCCCCGAGACAGGGACCTACAATGAGCAGTTCTTC.

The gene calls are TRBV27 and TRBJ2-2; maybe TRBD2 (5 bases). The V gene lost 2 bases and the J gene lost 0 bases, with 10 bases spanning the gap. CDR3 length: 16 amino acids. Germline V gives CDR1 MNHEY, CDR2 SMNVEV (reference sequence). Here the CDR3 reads CASSLLAQTNTGELFF. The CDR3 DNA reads TGTGCCAGCAGTTTACTAGCTCAGACGAACACCGGGGAGCTGTTTTTT.

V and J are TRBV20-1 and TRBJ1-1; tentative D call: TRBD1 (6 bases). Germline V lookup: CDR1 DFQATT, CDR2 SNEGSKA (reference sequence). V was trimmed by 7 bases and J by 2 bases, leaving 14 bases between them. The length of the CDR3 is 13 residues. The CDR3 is CSGVTGSNTEAFF. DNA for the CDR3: TGCAGTGGTGTTACAGGGTCCAACACTGAAGCTTTCTTT.

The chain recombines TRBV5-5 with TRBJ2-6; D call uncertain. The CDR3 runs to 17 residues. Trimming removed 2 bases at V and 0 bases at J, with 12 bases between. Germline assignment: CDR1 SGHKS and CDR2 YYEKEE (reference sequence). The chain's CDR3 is CASSFRTRSSGANVLTF. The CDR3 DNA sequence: TGTGCCAGCAGCTTCAGAACCAGAAGCTCTGGGGCCAACGTCCTGACTTTC.

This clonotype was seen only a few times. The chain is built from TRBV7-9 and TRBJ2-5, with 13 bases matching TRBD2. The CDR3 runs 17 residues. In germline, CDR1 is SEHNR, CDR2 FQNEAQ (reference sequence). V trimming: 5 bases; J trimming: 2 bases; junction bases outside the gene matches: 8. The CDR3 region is CASSTWTSGRWQETQYF. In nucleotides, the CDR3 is TGTGCCAGCAGCACGTGGACTAGCGGGAGATGGCAAGAGACCCAGTACTTC.

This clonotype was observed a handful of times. The CDR3 sequence is CASSEEGQGFSGYTF. CDR3 nucleotide sequence: TGTGCCAGCAGTGAAGAGGGACAGGGTTTCTCTGGCTACACCTTC. The J gene is TRBJ1-2, the V gene TRBV2; TRBD1 matches at 9 bases. Germline CDR1 is SNHLY and CDR2 is FYNNEI. Trimming at V came to 1 base and at J to 7 bases, leaving 7 bases not matched to a gene. This CDR3 is 15 amino acids long.

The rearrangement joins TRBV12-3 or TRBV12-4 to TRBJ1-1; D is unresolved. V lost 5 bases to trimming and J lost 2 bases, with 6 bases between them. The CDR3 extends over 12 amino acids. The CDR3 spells CASSPFNTEAFF. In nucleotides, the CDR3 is TGTGCCAGCAGTCCTTTTAACACTGAAGCTTTCTTT.

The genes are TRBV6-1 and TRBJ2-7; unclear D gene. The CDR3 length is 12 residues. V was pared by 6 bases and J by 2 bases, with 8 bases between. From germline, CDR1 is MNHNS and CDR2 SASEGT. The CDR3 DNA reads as TGTGCCAGCAGGGACGACGCCTACGAGCAGTACTTC. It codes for CASRDDAYEQYF.

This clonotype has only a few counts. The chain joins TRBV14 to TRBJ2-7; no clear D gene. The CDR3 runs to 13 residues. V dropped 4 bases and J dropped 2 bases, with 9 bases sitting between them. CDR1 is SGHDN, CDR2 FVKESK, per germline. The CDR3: CASSPDRPYEQYF. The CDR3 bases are TGTGCCAGCAGCCCGGATCGGCCCTACGAGCAGTACTTC.

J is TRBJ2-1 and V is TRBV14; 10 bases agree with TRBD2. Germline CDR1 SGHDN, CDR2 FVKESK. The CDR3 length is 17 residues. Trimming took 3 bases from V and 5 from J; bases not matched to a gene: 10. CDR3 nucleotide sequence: TGTGCCAGCAGCCACCCTAGCGGGAGCCCCAGGGACAATGAGCAGTTCTTC. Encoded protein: CASSHPSGSPRDNEQFF.

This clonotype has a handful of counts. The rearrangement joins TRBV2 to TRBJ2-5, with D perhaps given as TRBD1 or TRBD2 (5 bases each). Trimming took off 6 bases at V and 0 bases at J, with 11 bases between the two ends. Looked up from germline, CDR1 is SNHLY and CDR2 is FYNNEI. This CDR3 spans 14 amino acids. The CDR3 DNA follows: TGTGCCAGCAGACTAGGGACCTACCAAGAGACCCAGTACTTC. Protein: CASRLGTYQETQYF.

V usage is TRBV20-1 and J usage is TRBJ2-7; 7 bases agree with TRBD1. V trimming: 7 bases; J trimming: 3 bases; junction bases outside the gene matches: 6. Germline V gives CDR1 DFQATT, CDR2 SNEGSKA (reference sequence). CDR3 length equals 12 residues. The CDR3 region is CSGSTGSYEQYF. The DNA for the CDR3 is TGCAGTGGGTCGACAGGGAGCTACGAGCAGTACTTC.

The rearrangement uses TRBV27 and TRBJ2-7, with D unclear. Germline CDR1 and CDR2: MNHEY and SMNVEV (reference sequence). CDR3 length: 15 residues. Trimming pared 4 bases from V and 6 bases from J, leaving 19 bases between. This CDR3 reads CASSSSSGQIFEQYF. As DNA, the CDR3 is TGTGCCAGCAGTTCGTCCTCCGGGCAGATATTCGAGCAGTACTTC.

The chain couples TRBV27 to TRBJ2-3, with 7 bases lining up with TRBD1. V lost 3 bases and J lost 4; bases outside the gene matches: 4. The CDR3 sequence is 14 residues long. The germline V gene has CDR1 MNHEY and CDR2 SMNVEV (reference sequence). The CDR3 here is CASSFLGGADTQYF. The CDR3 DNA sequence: TGTGCCAGCAGTTTTCTAGGGGGCGCAGATACGCAGTATTTT.

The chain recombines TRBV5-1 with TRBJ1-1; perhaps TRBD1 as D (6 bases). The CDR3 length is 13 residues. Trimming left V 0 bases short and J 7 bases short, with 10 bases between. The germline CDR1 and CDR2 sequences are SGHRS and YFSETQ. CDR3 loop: CASSLAQGYEAFF. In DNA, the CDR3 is TGCGCCAGCAGCTTGGCCCAGGGGTATGAAGCTTTCTTT.

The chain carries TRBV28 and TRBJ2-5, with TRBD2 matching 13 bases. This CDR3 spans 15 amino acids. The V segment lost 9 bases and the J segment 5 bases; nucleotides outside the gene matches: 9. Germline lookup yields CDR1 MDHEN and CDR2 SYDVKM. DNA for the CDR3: TGTGCCAGGGTACTAGCGGGAGGGCCGGCGGAGACCCAGTACTTC. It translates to CARVLAGGPAETQYF.

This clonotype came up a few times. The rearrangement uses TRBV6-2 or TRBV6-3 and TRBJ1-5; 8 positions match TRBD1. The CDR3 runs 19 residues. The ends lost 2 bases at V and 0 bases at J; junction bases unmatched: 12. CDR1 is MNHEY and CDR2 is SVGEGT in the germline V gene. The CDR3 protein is CASSYLGQGEGYSNQPQHF. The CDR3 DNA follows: TGTGCCAGCAGTTACCTCGGACAGGGTGAGGGATATAGCAATCAGCCCCAGCATTTT.

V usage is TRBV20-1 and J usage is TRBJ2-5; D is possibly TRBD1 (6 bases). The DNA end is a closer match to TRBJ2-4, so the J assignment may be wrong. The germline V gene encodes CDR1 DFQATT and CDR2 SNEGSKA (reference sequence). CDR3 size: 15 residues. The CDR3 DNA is TGCAGTGCTAGAGATCCCCAGGGGCTCGGGGACATTCAGTACTTC. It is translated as CSARDPQGLGDIQYF.